The 27 T cell receptor beta chains presented below share a single source sample, sequenced in a study of blood T cell repertoires in COVID-19 (dated by TCRdb to between 2020 and 2021). The method behind the library was the immunoSEQ multiplex PCR assay. The clones in this table, taken by TCRdb from immuneACCESS, are in-frame only. Not every clone is retained; where verified, under half of the shortfall comes from an unresolved V gene, and the cause of the rest is unknown. For this sample there are 150,000 to 200,000 clones; about 80% appear just once. About 10% of the sample goes to the ten largest clones. The specimen was PBMCs or T cells enriched from blood (not recorded which). Receptor source: a man aged 50 to 59 who had recovered from COVID-19.

The genes are TRBV2 and TRBJ2-7, with D uncertain. Germline loops: CDR1 SNHLY, CDR2 FYNNEI. V was clipped by 4 bases and J by 5 bases, with 12 bases between them. The CDR3 has 13 residues. The CDR3 DNA is TGTGCCAGCAGTGTTGGGCGACCCAACGAGCAGTACTTC. It is translated as CASSVGRPNEQYF.

V gene TRBV18 combines with J gene TRBJ2-3, with 9 bases identical to TRBD1. Germline assignment: CDR1 KGHSH and CDR2 LQKENI. Unmatched junction bases numbered 5, after V lost 3 bases and J lost 1 base. This CDR3 has 16 residues. The CDR3 here is CASSPPGQGRTDTQYF. CDR3 DNA: TGTGCCAGCTCACCGCCGGGACAGGGTCGCACAGATACGCAGTATTTT.

This chain links TRBV6-5 with TRBJ2-1; TRBD2 aligns across 10 bases. V lost 7 bases, J lost 7 bases, and 7 bases stayed unmatched. The germline V gene has CDR1 MNHEY and CDR2 SVGAGI. The CDR3 has 14 residues. The DNA for the CDR3 is TGTGCCAGCAAGCGGGAGGGCCTGGATAATGAGCAGTTCTTC. Translation gives CASKREGLDNEQFF.

V usage is TRBV5-3 and J usage is TRBJ1-4, with 10 nucleotides matching TRBD1. TRBV5-3 is an open reading frame whose function is uncertain. The CDR3 contains 18 residues. With V trimmed by 10 bases and J by 4 bases, 19 bases remained unmatched. In DNA, the CDR3 is TGTGCCCCTAAAGAAAGGGACAGGGGCCATTGGGGTAATGAAAAACTGTTTTTT. Translation gives CAPKERDRGHWGNEKLFF.

V gene TRBV5-4 combines with J gene TRBJ2-5, with TRBD1 matching 11 bases. V gave up 7 bases and J gave up 5 bases; unmatched junction bases: 7. Germline V gives CDR1 SGHNT, CDR2 YYREEE (reference sequence). The CDR3 is 14 amino acids. The CDR3: CASRSDRGRETQYF. CDR3 bases: TGTGCCAGCCGATCGGACAGGGGGCGGGAGACCCAGTACTTC.

The chain has TRBV5-4 and TRBJ2-7; possibly TRBD1 for D (5 bases). The V gene's germline CDR1 is SGHNT and CDR2 YYREEE (reference sequence). V was clipped by 0 bases and J by 3 bases, with 13 bases between them. The CDR3 has 15 amino acids. CDR3 loop: CASSLAVDSDYEQYF. CDR3 nucleotide sequence: TGTGCCAGCAGCTTGGCAGTAGACAGCGACTACGAGCAGTACTTC.

CDR3 region: CASSAIAGRNFYEQYF. The CDR3 nucleotides read TGTGCCAGCAGCGCCATAGCGGGGAGGAACTTTTACGAGCAGTACTTC. The V call is TRBV7-8, the J call TRBJ2-7; 8 bases match TRBD2. CDR1 and CDR2 (germline): SGHVS, FQNEAQ. CDR3 size: 16 residues. The trim removed 5 bases at V and 4 bases at J, leaving 13 bases unmatched.

The V call is TRBV4-2, the J call TRBJ2-7, with TRBD2 as a possible D gene (5 bases). The CDR3 sequence is 16 residues long. CDR1 and CDR2 (germline): LGHNA, YNFKEQ. V lost 2 bases and J 4 bases, leaving 18 bases between the germline ends. The CDR3 DNA reads as TGTGCCAGCAGCCAAATCCTCCGGGGAACCGAATACGAGCAGTACTTC. Amino acid sequence: CASSQILRGTEYEQYF.

In this sample, this clone turned up a few times. This rearrangement joins TRBV6-5 to TRBJ2-7; D is perhaps TRBD2 (6 bases). Germline values: CDR1 MNHEY, CDR2 SVGAGI. Trimming stripped 6 bases from V and 2 bases from J, with 14 bases between. CDR3 length equals 14 residues. The CDR3 coding sequence is TGTGCCAGCAGGGCCGGAGGGCTGACCTACGAGCAGTACTTC. Translated: CASRAGGLTYEQYF.

In DNA form, the CDR3 reads TGCGCCAGCAGCACGGGACAGGGCGACACCGGGGAGCTGTTTTTT. Protein: CASSTGQGDTGELFF. The J gene is TRBJ2-2, the V gene TRBV5-1, with 9 bases matching TRBD1. CDR1 is SGHRS, CDR2 YFSETQ, per germline. The ends lost 4 bases at V and 3 bases at J; junction bases unmatched: 4. CDR3 length: 15 residues.

This clone was seen only a few times. The gene calls are TRBV24-1 and TRBJ1-3, with D perhaps matching TRBD1 (6 bases). Trimming took 4 bases from V and 0 from J, leaving 15 bases between them. This CDR3 has 17 amino acids. CDR1 and CDR2 from the germline V gene are KGHDR and SFDVKD. CDR3 sequence: CATSDPMDSSSGNTIYF. Written as DNA, the CDR3 is TGTGCCACCAGTGACCCTATGGACAGTTCCTCTGGAAACACCATATATTTT.

The V gene is TRBV10-3, the J gene TRBJ2-5; D is possibly TRBD1 (6 bases). The CDR3 contains 14 residues. CDR1 is ENHRY and CDR2 is SYGVKD in the germline V gene. The V and J ends lost 3 bases and 2 bases respectively, with 10 bases between them. The CDR3 reads CAISEQGRQETQYF. Here the CDR3 DNA reads TGTGCCATCAGTGAACAGGGAAGACAAGAGACCCAGTACTTC.

The rearrangement joins TRBV4-2 to TRBJ2-7; TRBD1 aligns across 10 bases. In germline, CDR1 is LGHNA, CDR2 YNFKEQ. The CDR3 contains 13 residues. V was pared by 4 bases and J by 6 bases, with 3 bases of the junction left unmatched. CDR3 protein: CASSRDRGREQYF. The CDR3 nucleotides read TGTGCCAGCAGCCGGGACAGGGGTCGCGAGCAGTACTTC.

This clone was recorded once. The chain carries TRBV5-5 and TRBJ2-1; a weak D match, TRBD1 (6 bases). Germline assignment: CDR1 SGHKS and CDR2 YYEKEE (reference sequence). V gave up 0 bases and J gave up 6 bases, with 16 bases separating them. The CDR3 has 16 residues. The CDR3 DNA follows: TGTGCCAGCAGCTTGGCCGCAGGGGTCCACGGCAATGAGCAGTTCTTC. Its translation is CASSLAAGVHGNEQFF. Combining the CDR3 with reference TRBV5-5 and TRBJ2-1 gives the whole variable domain DAGVTQSPTHLIKTRGQQVTLRCSPISGHKSVSWYQQVLGQGPQFIFQYYEKEERGRGNFPDRFSARQFPNYSSELNVNALLLGDSALYLCASSLAAGVHGNEQFFGPGTRLTVL.

This chain links TRBV29-1 with TRBJ2-1; the match to TRBD2 covers 8 bases. Germline V gene data show CDR1 as SQVTM and CDR2 as ANQGSEA. J gave up 4 bases and V 0 bases, and 8 bases lay outside the gene matches. CDR3 size: 16 residues. This CDR3 is CSVEDPRGGTYNEQFF. In nucleotides, the CDR3 is TGCAGCGTTGAAGACCCCCGGGGGGGGACTTACAATGAGCAGTTCTTC.

The rearrangement joins TRBV11-3 to TRBJ1-3, with D possibly being TRBD1 (5 bases). From germline, CDR1 is SGHNT and CDR2 YENEEA. The ends were cut back, 5 bases at V and 0 bases at J, with 20 bases in the middle. The CDR3 runs to 18 residues. The CDR3 DNA sequence: TGTGCCAGCAGCCCTTCGACCTCTCCAGGGATCTCTGGAAACACCATATATTTT. Translating gives CASSPSTSPGISGNTIYF.

J is TRBJ1-1 and V is TRBV2; D unresolved. Trimming left V 10 bases short and J 8 bases short, with 20 bases between. The CDR3 is made up of 13 amino acids. Germline lookup yields CDR1 SNHLY and CDR2 FYNNEI. Here the CDR3 reads CANRGLYAQEAFF. The DNA for the CDR3 is TGTGCCAACCGCGGTCTCTACGCACAAGAAGCTTTCTTT.

The chain has TRBV7-2 and TRBJ2-3; 14 nucleotides match TRBD2. CDR1 is SGHTA and CDR2 is FQGNSA in the germline V gene. Losses at the gene ends were 6 bases for V and 12 bases for J; bases not matched to a gene: 14. This CDR3 comprises 16 residues. The DNA of the CDR3 is TGTGCCAGCAGTTTTACCGGGACTAGCGGGGGCGGGGACCAGTATTTT. It encodes CASSFTGTSGGGDQYF.

The V call is TRBV2, the J call TRBJ1-3; D gene uncertain. V was clipped by 5 bases and J by 0 bases, with 14 bases between them. The germline gives CDR1 SNHLY, CDR2 FYNNEI. This CDR3 contains 16 residues. CDR3 residues: CASSTKAQNSGNTIYF. For the CDR3, the DNA is TGTGCCAGCAGTACAAAGGCACAGAACTCTGGAAACACCATATATTTT. The whole variable domain, filled in from reference TRBV2 and TRBJ1-3, reads EPEVTQTPSHQVTQMGQEVILRCVPISNHLYFYWYRQILGQKVEFLVSFYNNEISEKSEIFDDQFSVERPDGSNFTLKIRSTKLEDSAMYFCASSTKAQNSGNTIYFGEGSWLTVV.

In its sample, this clone was seen many times. The chain uses TRBV6-5 and TRBJ2-3; 11 bases map to TRBD2. This CDR3 comprises 15 residues. J gave up 4 bases and V 3 bases, and 3 bases lay outside the gene matches. Germline-derived CDR1 and CDR2 are MNHEY and SVGAGI. CDR3 sequence (DNA): TGTGCCAGCAGTTATGAACTAGCGGGAGCAGATACGCAGTATTTT. Translating it yields CASSYELAGADTQYF.

This clone was detected a few times. V and J are TRBV5-1 and TRBJ2-3, with 14 nucleotides matching TRBD2. The CDR3 is 16 residues long. J gave up 5 bases and V 2 bases, and 4 bases lay outside the gene matches. The germline gives CDR1 SGHRS, CDR2 YFSETQ. The CDR3 sequence is CASSFAGLAGGDTQYF. The CDR3 DNA is TGCGCCAGCAGCTTTGCCGGACTAGCGGGAGGAGATACGCAGTATTTT.

The chain recombines TRBV3-1 (or the pseudogene TRBV3-2) with TRBJ2-3; 9 bases are a match to TRBD2. With V trimmed by 2 bases and J by 1 base, 4 bases remained unmatched. The CDR3 has 16 amino acids. Per germline, CDR1 LGHDT and CDR2 YNNKEL (reference sequence). In nucleotides, the CDR3 is TGTGCCAGCAGCCAACCCAGACTAGCGGGCACAGATACGCAGTATTTT. Amino acid sequence: CASSQPRLAGTDTQYF.

V gene TRBV28 combines with J gene TRBJ1-4; a weak D match, TRBD1 (5 bases). Per germline, CDR1 MDHEN and CDR2 SYDVKM. The CDR3 has 16 residues. Trimming pared 5 bases from V and 6 bases from J, leaving 19 bases between. The CDR3 DNA follows: TGTGCCAGCAGTCCTGTGGTCGGGGGGGGTGATGAAAAACTGTTTTTT. It encodes CASSPVVGGGDEKLFF.

About this clone: One end of the junction does not line up with germline, which may come from a read error. This rearrangement joins TRBV7-7 to TRBJ1-5, with a tentative D call TRBD1 (5 bases). The CDR3 has 13 residues. CDR1 SSHAT and CDR2 FNYEAQ come from the germline V gene (reference sequence). CDR3 nucleotides: TGTGCTAGCAGCCAGACAGTCAATCAGCCCCAGCATTTT. Protein product: CASSQTVNQPQHF.

The chain has TRBV6-5 and TRBJ2-5; 7 bases are shared with TRBD1. The CDR3 spans 13 residues. Trimming took 3 bases from V and 5 from J; bases not matched to a gene: 3. Germline CDR1 reads MNHEY; CDR2 reads SVGAGI. CDR3 region: CASSYSDRETQYF. CDR3 in DNA: TGTGCCAGCAGTTATTCGGACAGGGAGACCCAGTACTTC.

The chain has TRBV24-1 and TRBJ2-5; maybe TRBD2 (5 bases). The CDR3 contains 14 residues. V dropped 9 bases and J dropped 5 bases, with 18 bases sitting between them. Germline CDR1 reads KGHDR; CDR2 reads SFDVKD. The CDR3 coding sequence is TGTGCCACCCAAAAGCATGGGGAGTCGGAGACCCAGTACTTC. This translates into CATQKHGESETQYF.

This clone was counted a few times. This CDR3 reads CASHSLGTSGRPPETQYF. The CDR3 bases are TGTGCCTCCCATTCGCTAGGAACTAGCGGGAGGCCTCCAGAGACCCAGTACTTC. The chain has TRBV28 and TRBJ2-5; TRBD2 matches at 12 bases. V shed 11 bases and J 4 bases; nucleotides not matched to a gene: 20. The CDR3 consists of 18 residues. Germline CDR1 and CDR2: MDHEN and SYDVKM.